The present TCR beta chain was sequenced within a study of T cells in Graves' hyperthyroidism and ophthalmopathy. Amplification of TCR beta CDR3 regions used RNA as the template. Using the HTBI primer set, a first-round RT-PCR was run on the TCR CDR3. A single record per CDR3 protein comes from TCRdb applying MiXCR to the multiplex PCR reads. Of 450,000 to 650,000 distinct CDR3 sequences in the sample, around 20% were seen once. This clonotype has a count of ten or more. The germline gives CDR1 SGHRS, CDR2 YFSETQ. V was pared by 3 bases and J by 2 bases, with 18 bases between. The CDR3 covers 17 residues.

This chain joins TRBV5-1 and TRBJ1-5, with D perhaps matching TRBD1 (5 bases). This sequence was found in a man aged 18-30 years with Graves' hyperthyroidism. The sample taken for sequencing was blood. The CDR3 coding sequence is TGCGCCAGCAGCTCCGGTTTGGGGCCGGGAGGCAATCAGCCCCAGCATTTT. It is translated as CASSSGLGPGGNQPQHF.